These 22 T cell receptor beta chains came from one sample sequenced in a study of T cell responses to AZD1222 COVID-19 vaccine. Data came from immunoSEQ multiplex PCR; TCRdb stores just in-frame clones and leaves some out. Of roughly 100,000 clones listed, around 89% are singletons. The material sequenced was peripheral blood, taken on day 0 of AZD1222 vaccination. These receptors were obtained from an adult in good health.

Concerning this clone itself: The junction differs from germline at one of its ends, possibly a read error. This chain links TRBV20-1 with TRBJ1-4; D unresolved. CDR1 DFQATT and CDR2 SNEGSKA come from the germline V gene (reference sequence). This CDR3 is 11 amino acids long. The CDR3 region is CSASDLGKLFF. In DNA form, the CDR3 reads TGCAGCGCTAGTGACCTCGGAAAACTGTTTTTT.

J is TRBJ2-3 and V is TRBV5-1, with a tentative D call TRBD2 (5 bases). From germline, CDR1 is SGHRS and CDR2 YFSETQ. Deletions cut 0 bases from V and 0 bases from J, with 11 bases between. The CDR3 runs 16 residues. The CDR3 here is CASSLGLADSTDTQYF. The CDR3 DNA follows: TGCGCCAGCAGCTTGGGGCTAGCCGATAGCACAGATACGCAGTATTTT.

V gene TRBV5-4 combines with J gene TRBJ2-1, with 8 bases fitting TRBD2. Germline V CDR1 and CDR2: SGHNT, YYREEE (reference sequence). The junction had 9 bases not matched to a gene; V was cut back by 4 bases and J by 6 bases. The CDR3 has 15 residues. The CDR3 region is CASSPPGTRGNEQFF. CDR3 DNA: TGTGCCAGCAGCCCCCCCGGGACTAGGGGCAATGAGCAGTTCTTC.

The chain uses TRBV4-1 and TRBJ2-1; 7 bases match TRBD2. The V gene end was trimmed by 2 bases and the J gene end by 9 bases; junction bases not matched to a gene: 7. Germline V lookup: CDR1 MGHRA, CDR2 YSYEKL. This CDR3 is built from 14 residues. In DNA form, the CDR3 reads TGCGCCAGCAGCCAAACCGCCGGGACTACTGAGCAGTTCTTC. Its translation: CASSQTAGTTEQFF.

The chain combines TRBV11-2 with TRBJ2-5; the D gene could be TRBD1 or TRBD2 (6 bases each). V shed 10 bases and J shed 5 bases, with 20 bases lying between them. Germline V lookup: CDR1 SGHAT, CDR2 FQNNGV. This CDR3 spans 14 amino acids. The CDR3 coding sequence is TGTGCCACTAGAAGCCCCCAAGGGGGGGAGACCCAGTACTTC. Amino acids: CATRSPQGGETQYF.

The rearrangement links TRBV5-6 to TRBJ2-2; D ambiguous. V was shortened by 0 bases and J by 1 base, with 4 bases between the two germline ends. The length of the CDR3 is 14 residues. The germline V gene has CDR1 SGHDT and CDR2 YYEEEE. The CDR3 DNA reads TGTGCCAGCAGCTTGGGACAGAACACCGGGGAGCTGTTTTTT. Encoded protein: CASSLGQNTGELFF.

The chain is built from TRBV7-2 and TRBJ1-3; a weak D match, TRBD1 (5 bases). Trimming left V 5 bases short and J 0 bases short, with 11 bases between. Germline assignment: CDR1 SGHTA and CDR2 FQGNSA. The CDR3 extends over 15 amino acids. The chain's CDR3 is CASSGRRVSGNTIYF. The CDR3 DNA sequence: TGTGCCAGCAGCGGACGCAGGGTCTCTGGAAACACCATATATTTT.

This chain links TRBV25-1 with TRBJ1-4; D is unresolved. The CDR3 totals 17 residues. V lost 4 bases to trimming and J lost 0 bases, with 15 bases between them. CDR1 is MGHDK, CDR2 SYGVNS, per germline. CDR3 residues: CASSGEGSFATNEKLFF. The CDR3 DNA reads as TGTGCCAGCAGTGGGGAAGGTAGCTTTGCAACTAATGAAAAACTGTTTTTT.

V and J are TRBV4-3 and TRBJ2-2; 8 bases line up with TRBD1. Germline loops: CDR1 LGHNA, CDR2 YSLEER. CDR3 length equals 16 residues. V was clipped by 0 bases and J by 4 bases; unmatched bases: 4. The CDR3 bases are TGCGCCAGCAGCCAAGACAGGGGGCAAACCACCGGGGAGCTGTTTTTT. It encodes CASSQDRGQTTGELFF.

V usage is TRBV28 and J usage is TRBJ1-6; TRBD1 agrees at 10 bases. This CDR3 region has 15 residues. The junction had 4 bases not matched to a gene; V was cut back by 6 bases and J by 5 bases. The germline gives CDR1 MDHEN, CDR2 SYDVKM. CDR3 sequence: CASRGGTGDNSPLHF. Written as DNA, the CDR3 is TGTGCCAGCAGAGGAGGGACAGGGGATAATTCACCCCTCCACTTT.

V and J are TRBV19 and TRBJ2-1, with D unclear. The V end was cut by 11 bases, the J end by 7 bases, with 18 bases between. Germline lookup yields CDR1 LNHDA and CDR2 SQIVND (reference sequence). CDR3 length equals 13 residues. This chain's CDR3 is CASADSFGNEQFF. The CDR3 nucleotides are TGTGCCTCCGCTGACTCCTTTGGGAATGAGCAGTTCTTC.

This CDR3 is CASSRDGQPQHF. In DNA form, the CDR3 reads TGTGCCAGCAGCCGGGATGGTCAGCCCCAGCATTTT. The chain uses TRBV6-2 or TRBV6-3 and TRBJ1-5; D is ambiguous. V dropped 6 bases and J dropped 6 bases, with 9 bases sitting between them. This CDR3 contains 12 residues. Germline CDR1 MNHEY, CDR2 SVGEGT.

The sample holds a few counts of this clone. The J gene is TRBJ2-7, the V gene TRBV9; 14 bases align to TRBD2. J gave up 0 bases and V 4 bases, and 9 bases lay outside the gene matches. CDR1 is SGDLS and CDR2 is YYNGEE in the germline V gene. The CDR3 loop spans 18 amino acids. The CDR3: CASSSGLAGGESSYEQYF. CDR3 nucleotides: TGTGCCAGCAGCTCAGGACTAGCGGGGGGCGAAAGCTCCTACGAGCAGTACTTC. The complete variable domain, with remaining parts taken from reference TRBV9 and TRBJ2-7, reads DSGVTQTPKHLITATGQRVTLRCSPRSGDLSVYWYQQSLDQGLQFLIQYYNGEERAKGNILERFSAQQFPDLHSELNLSSLELGDSALYFCASSSGLAGGESSYEQYFGPGTRLTVT.

The chain has TRBV29-1 and TRBJ2-7, with TRBD2 matching over 11 bases. J was trimmed by 6 bases and V by 2 bases; bases with no gene match: 9. The CDR3 has 15 amino acids. Per the germline V gene, CDR1 is SQVTM and CDR2 is ANQGSEA. In nucleotides, the CDR3 is TGCAGCGTTGAATTCTGGGGACTAGCGGCTCCCGAGCAGTACTTC. Translation gives CSVEFWGLAAPEQYF.

This clone was seen only once. This chain uses TRBV7-9 with TRBJ2-7; TRBD1 aligns across 7 bases. This CDR3 is 12 amino acids long. J gave up 5 bases and V 7 bases, and 5 bases lay outside the gene matches. Germline CDR1 is SEHNR and CDR2 is FQNEAQ (reference sequence). This CDR3 reads CASTMTGNEQYF. The DNA for the CDR3 is TGTGCCAGCACCATGACAGGGAACGAGCAGTACTTC.

This clone was observed a few times. V usage is TRBV5-4 and J usage is TRBJ2-5; 8 positions match TRBD1. The CDR3 length is 14 residues. The V and J ends lost 3 bases and 7 bases, in that order; junction bases with no gene match: 8. Germline CDR1 reads SGHNT; CDR2 reads YYREEE (reference sequence). The CDR3 DNA sequence: TGTGCCAGCAGCTCCGGACAGGGCAGAGGGACCCAGTACTTC. Its protein is CASSSGQGRGTQYF.

V and J are TRBV28 and TRBJ2-7; D ambiguous. In germline, CDR1 is MDHEN, CDR2 SYDVKM. Between the trimmed V and J ends, which lost 1 base and 6 bases, there was a span of 7 bases. The CDR3 is 12 residues long. CDR3 protein: CASSLFGSEQYF. In nucleotides, the CDR3 is TGTGCCAGCAGTTTATTTGGATCCGAGCAGTACTTC.

DNA for the CDR3: TGTGCCAGCAGCTCTACTTTTGACAGGGGCTACGAGCAGTACTTC. Translating gives CASSSTFDRGYEQYF. This rearrangement joins TRBV5-4 to TRBJ2-7; 8 bases map to TRBD1. CDR1 is SGHNT and CDR2 is YYREEE in the germline V gene (reference sequence). The trim removed 3 bases at V and 3 bases at J, leaving 8 bases unmatched. The CDR3 runs to 15 residues.

This clone was counted between two and nine times. V is TRBV3-1 (or the pseudogene TRBV3-2) and J is TRBJ1-5; D not certain. Trimming removed 8 bases from V and 2 bases from J, with 13 bases in between. Germline V CDR1 and CDR2: LGHDT, YNNKEL (reference sequence). CDR3 length: 14 residues. This chain's CDR3 is CASGGSIGNQPQHF. Written as DNA, the CDR3 is TGTGCCAGCGGAGGCAGTATAGGCAATCAGCCCCAGCATTTT.

V is TRBV4-3 and J is TRBJ1-4; D is ambiguous. V dropped 0 bases and J dropped 8 bases, with 7 bases sitting between them. The germline gives CDR1 LGHNA, CDR2 YSLEER. This CDR3 spans 13 amino acids. The CDR3 bases are TGCGCCAGCAGCCAAGATGAGTGGGAAAAACTGTTTTTT. It codes for CASSQDEWEKLFF.

In DNA, the CDR3 is TGCGCCAGCAACGCGGGGGGCGCGGTTTCACCCCTCCACTTT. As protein: CASNAGGAVSPLHF. The chain has TRBV4-3 and TRBJ1-6; D possibly corresponds to TRBD1 (6 bases). V was shortened by 7 bases and J by 9 bases, with 16 bases between the two germline ends. The CDR3 totals 14 residues. Germline V gene sequence: CDR1 LGHNA, CDR2 YSLEER.

CDR3 in amino acids: CASSSPGPSPLHF. The CDR3 nucleotides read TGTGCCAGTAGTTCTCCGGGCCCTTCACCCCTCCACTTT. The J gene is TRBJ1-6, the V gene TRBV19; D gene ambiguous. CDR3 size: 13 residues. The V gene's germline CDR1 is LNHDA and CDR2 SQIVND (reference sequence). V dropped 5 bases and J dropped 9 bases, with 11 bases sitting between them.